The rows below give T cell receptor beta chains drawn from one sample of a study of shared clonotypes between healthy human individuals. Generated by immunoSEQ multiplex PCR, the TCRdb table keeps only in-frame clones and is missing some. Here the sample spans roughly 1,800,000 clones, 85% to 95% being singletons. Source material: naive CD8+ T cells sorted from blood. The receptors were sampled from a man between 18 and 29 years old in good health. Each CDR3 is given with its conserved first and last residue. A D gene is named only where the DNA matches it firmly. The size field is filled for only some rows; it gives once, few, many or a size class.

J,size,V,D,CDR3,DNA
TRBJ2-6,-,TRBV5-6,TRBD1,CASRPTGAGANVLTF,TGTGCCAGCAGGCCAACAGGGGCTGGGGCCAACGTCCTGACTTTC
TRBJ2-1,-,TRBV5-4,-,CASSLKEGWVDEQFF,TGTGCCAGCAGCTTGAAAGAAGGTTGGGTTGATGAGCAGTTCTTC
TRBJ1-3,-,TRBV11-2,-,CASRLGGGSEGNTIYF,TGTGCCAGCAGGCTGGGCGGGGGCTCTGAGGGAAACACCATATATTTT
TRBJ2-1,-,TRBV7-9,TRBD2,CASGCGSGSYNEQFF,TGTGCCAGCGGCTGTGGTAGCGGGAGCTACAATGAGCAGTTCTTC
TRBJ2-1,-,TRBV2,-,CASSGHRYNEQFF,TGTGCCAGCAGTGGCCACCGCTACAATGAGCAGTTCTTC
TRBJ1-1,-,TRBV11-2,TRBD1,CASSSGGLGAFF,TGTGCCAGCAGCTCAGGGGGGCTCGGAGCTTTCTTT
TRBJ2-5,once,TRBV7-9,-,CASSLGGGSQETQYF,TGTGCCAGCAGCTTAGGTGGGGGGAGTCAAGAGACCCAGTACTTC
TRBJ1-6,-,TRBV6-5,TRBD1,CASSYEPGQGNSPLHF,TGTGCCAGCAGTTACGAGCCCGGACAGGGTAATTCACCCCTCCACTTT
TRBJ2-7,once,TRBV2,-,CASSEEPGGRSYEQYF,TGTGCCAGCAGTGAAGAGCCCGGGGGGCGATCCTACGAGCAGTACTTC
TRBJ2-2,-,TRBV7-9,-,CATTPAVGSGELFF,TGTGCCACCACCCCAGCGGTGGGATCCGGGGAGCTGTTTTTT
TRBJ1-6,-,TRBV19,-,CASSIWRAGSPLHF,TGTGCCAGTAGTATTTGGAGAGCGGGATCACCCCTCCACTTT